The rows below give T cell receptor beta chains drawn from one sample of a study of shared clonotypes between healthy human individuals. Clones were read by immunoSEQ multiplex PCR, and TCRdb kept only the in-frame ones, dropping some. This sample carries about 1,900,000 clones, roughly 94% of them seen once, and the ten largest clones take around 1.2%. The source material was naive CD8+ T cells sorted from blood. The receptors here all came from a man younger than 35 in good health. Both conserved end residues are part of each CDR3. A D gene is named only where the DNA matches it firmly. Rows may omit the clone size; those that give it use once, few, many or a size class.

v_call,cdr3_length,d_call,clone_size,j_call,cdr3_nt,cdr3_aa
TRBV28,14,-,-,TRBJ1-2,TGTGCCAGCACCTCTCCAACAGCAACCTATGGCTACACCTTC,CASTSPTATYGYTF
TRBV13,15,TRBD2,-,TRBJ2-7,TGTGCCAGCAGCCCGTGGACTAGCGCTTCCTACGAGCAGTACTTC,CASSPWTSASYEQYF
TRBV13,13,-,once,TRBJ2-5,TGTGCCAGCAGCCACGACAGAGAAGAGACCCAGTACTTC,CASSHDREETQYF
TRBV18,14,-,-,TRBJ2-7,TGTGCCAGCTCCCCAGTCGGATCGCGGGCCGAGCAGTACTTC,CASSPVGSRAEQYF
TRBV5-8,12,-,-,TRBJ1-4,TGTGCCAGCAGCTCGGGGAGTTGGGAACTGTTTTTT,CASSSGSWELFF
TRBV7-8,16,-,-,TRBJ1-3,TGTGCCAGCAGCCCCGACAATAGAGCAACTGGAAACACCATATATTTT,CASSPDNRATGNTIYF
TRBV7-7,14,-,-,TRBJ2-5,TGTGCTAGCAGCTTCAGTACAGCCCAAGAGACCCAGTACTTC,CASSFSTAQETQYF
TRBV13,18,TRBD1,-,TRBJ2-2,TGTGCCAGCAGCTTAAGTACCGGGGGACAGGGGGCCACCGGGGAGCTGTTTTTT,CASSLSTGGQGATGELFF
TRBV28,15,TRBD1,-,TRBJ2-7,TGTGCCAGCAGTCCTACAGGGGGGAATGGTGACGAGCAGTACTTC,CASSPTGGNGDEQYF
TRBV13,14,-,-,TRBJ2-7,TGTGCCAGCAGCCCCGGTACGGGCTCCTACGAGCAGTACTTC,CASSPGTGSYEQYF
TRBV27,13,TRBD1,-,TRBJ1-5,TGTGCCAGCAGTTTACACAGGGGTCAGCCCCAGCATTTT,CASSLHRGQPQHF
TRBV27,16,TRBD2,-,TRBJ2-1,TGTGCCAGCAGCCACTCTACTAGCGGGCCTTTCAATGAGCAGTTCTTC,CASSHSTSGPFNEQFF
TRBV4-1,14,TRBD2,-,TRBJ2-5,TGCGCCAGCAGCTTAGCGGGAGAACAAGAGACCCAGTACTTC,CASSLAGEQETQYF
TRBV30,16,-,-,TRBJ1-6,TGTGCCTGGACAGGGCAGTCGGCCTCTTATAATTCACCCCTCCACTTT,CAWTGQSASYNSPLHF
TRBV30,14,-,once,TRBJ1-4,TGTGCCTGGAGTGGCTGGGAGACTAATGAAAAACTGTTTTTT,CAWSGWETNEKLFF
TRBV19,17,-,-,TRBJ2-5,TGTGCCAGTAGTATAGTCGCGGTATTCGACAACCAAGAGACCCAGTACTTC,CASSIVAVFDNQETQYF
TRBV9,14,-,-,TRBJ2-7,TGTGCCAGCAGCGTAGGTGGGGACACCTACGAGCAGTACTTC,CASSVGGDTYEQYF
TRBV27,14,TRBD1,-,TRBJ1-4,TGTGCCAGCAGTCTAGGGACAGGGAGTGAAAAACTGTTTTTT,CASSLGTGSEKLFF
TRBV19,15,-,once,TRBJ2-7,TGTGCCAGTAGTATAGAGGGCGGGGTCTCCTACGAGCAGTACTTC,CASSIEGGVSYEQYF
TRBV27,14,TRBD1,-,TRBJ2-5,TGTGCCAGCAGTCCAAGGACAGGGGGAGAGACCCAGTACTTC,CASSPRTGGETQYF
TRBV30,10,-,-,TRBJ2-7,TGTGCCTGGAGCGGTCCCGAGCAGTACTTC,CAWSGPEQYF
TRBV4-2,15,-,-,TRBJ2-7,TGTGCCAGCAGCCAAGTTTTGGCAGTCTCCTACGAGCAGTACTTC,CASSQVLAVSYEQYF